The entry below gives a single T cell receptor beta chain sequence along with its context. What it recognizes is unknown. The data were obtained in a study of T cell responses to AZD1222 COVID-19 vaccine. Whole-study findings and limits: Unmutated variant regions are reportedly the target of nearly half of TCRs that are spike-specific.

The method was immunoSEQ multiplex PCR; TCRdb's version includes in-frame clones alone and lacks a portion of them. Here the sample spans some 86,000 clones, 70% to 80% being singletons. V lost 3 bases to trimming and J lost 3 bases, with 13 bases between them. Germline V gives CDR1 SGHDT, CDR2 YYEEEE. The CDR3 is 14 amino acids. Sequenced material: peripheral blood, taken on day 0 of AZD1222 vaccination. This receptor was identified in an adult in good health. The chain links TRBV5-6 to TRBJ2-7; the D gene is possibly TRBD1 (5 bases). The CDR3 sequence: CASSWGNEGYEQYF. The CDR3 DNA reads TGTGCCAGCAGCTGGGGCAATGAAGGCTACGAGCAGTACTTC.